The 9 T cell receptor beta chains below all came from one sample that was sequenced in a study of cytomegalovirus exposure and HLA in healthy donors. PCR was performed using 60 Vbeta and 13 Jbeta primers. Data came from immunoSEQ multiplex PCR; TCRdb stores just in-frame clones and leaves some out. The sample has about 200,000 clones, about three quarters seen once; the top ten hold approximately 1.8%. Material for sequencing was PBMCs. The receptors derive from a male donor in good health and CMV-seronegative.

This sequence joins TRBV6-1 and TRBJ1-5, with D possibly matching TRBD1 (6 bases). The CDR3 has 15 amino acids. Trimming took 2 bases from V and 4 from J, leaving 12 bases between them. Germline V gene sequence: CDR1 MNHNS, CDR2 SASEGT. The CDR3: CASSEWTASNQPQHF. The CDR3 region has the DNA TGTGCCAGCAGTGAATGGACAGCGTCGAATCAGCCCCAGCATTTT.

V gene TRBV11-1 combines with J gene TRBJ2-3; D perhaps matches TRBD1 (8 bases). Germline lookup yields CDR1 SGHAT and CDR2 FQDESV (reference sequence). The CDR3 covers 16 residues. Deletions cut 5 bases from V and 1 base from J, with 16 bases between. CDR3 sequence: CASSPWTGRGTDTQYF. CDR3 nucleotides: TGTGCCAGCAGCCCATGGACAGGGAGGGGCACAGATACGCAGTATTTT.

The gene calls are TRBV5-1 and TRBJ2-6; tentatively, D is TRBD2 (6 bases). The length of the CDR3 is 17 residues. V was pared by 1 base and J by 0 bases, with 11 bases between. CDR1 is SGHRS, CDR2 YFSETQ, per germline. DNA for the CDR3: TGCGCCAGCAGCTTGCAGGTGGGGGGCTCTGGGGCCAACGTCCTGACTTTC. Amino acid sequence: CASSLQVGGSGANVLTF.

The rearrangement links TRBV7-3 to TRBJ2-5; 9 bases are shared with TRBD2. This CDR3 has 14 residues. Trimming at V came to 4 bases and at J to 5 bases, leaving 5 bases not matched to a gene. The germline V gene has CDR1 SGHTA and CDR2 FQGTGA. The DNA of the CDR3 is TGTGCCAGCAGCTATAGCGGGGGCGGGGAGACCCAGTACTTC. Translated, it gives CASSYSGGGETQYF.

The chain carries TRBV5-4 and TRBJ1-1, with 10 bases that match TRBD1. In germline, CDR1 is SGHNT, CDR2 YYREEE (reference sequence). The CDR3 contains 15 residues. With V trimmed by 0 bases and J by 1 base, 0 bases remained unmatched. This CDR3 is CASSLGTGGNTEAFF. The CDR3, as DNA: TGTGCCAGCAGCTTGGGGACAGGGGGGAACACTGAAGCTTTCTTT.

Only one count was recorded for this clone. The genes are TRBV27 and TRBJ2-1; D is perhaps TRBD1 (5 bases). Germline-derived CDR1 and CDR2 are MNHEY and SMNVEV (reference sequence). V lost 5 bases to trimming and J lost 8 bases, with 22 bases between them. This CDR3 contains 16 residues. The CDR3 DNA follows: TGTGCCAGCAGTGTCCTAACGGCTCTCGAAGGGGATGAGCAGTTCTTC. Residues: CASSVLTALEGDEQFF.

The chain links TRBV9 to TRBJ1-1; TRBD1 matches at 7 bases. The CDR3 runs to 16 residues. J gave up 4 bases and V 1 base, and 10 bases lay outside the gene matches. CDR1 and CDR2 from the germline V gene are SGDLS and YYNGEE. The CDR3 loop is CASSVLEGAMGTEAFF. The CDR3 DNA is TGTGCCAGCAGCGTATTGGAGGGGGCTATGGGCACTGAAGCTTTCTTT.

This sequence joins TRBV5-4 and TRBJ2-7, with D possibly TRBD2 on 6 matching bases. Germline CDR1 reads SGHNT; CDR2 reads YYREEE (reference sequence). This CDR3 contains 15 residues. V lost 1 base and J 0 bases, leaving 11 bases between the germline ends. Here the CDR3 DNA reads TGTGCCAGCAGCTTGTGGCGGGGTAGCTCCTACGAGCAGTACTTC. The encoded protein is CASSLWRGSSYEQYF.

V gene TRBV7-9 combines with J gene TRBJ2-7; D is possibly TRBD1 (9 bases). CDR1 is SEHNR, CDR2 FQNEAQ, per germline (reference sequence). The CDR3 runs to 14 residues. Trimming stripped 5 bases from V and 7 bases from J, with 18 bases between. CDR3 sequence: CASSLGQGLGEQYF. In DNA form, the CDR3 reads TGTGCCAGCAGCCTGGGACAGGGACTAGGGGAGCAGTACTTC.